The clone carrying this T cell receptor (beta chain) came up a few times. This sample is drawn from a study of blood T cell repertoires in COVID-19. The CDR3 sequence is 17 residues long. V gave up 5 bases and J gave up 1 base; unmatched junction bases: 11. Looked up from germline, CDR1 is SEHNR and CDR2 is FQNEAQ (reference sequence). Original methodology: Amplified reference gene primers provided the basis for estimating nucleated cell counts. The protocol was immunoSEQ multiplex PCR, while the TCRdb copy is restricted to in-frame clones and leaves out a portion. Clone size and the V and J calls come from that table; the DNA yielded D and trimming. The top ten clones hold about 3% of a sample with fewer than 300,000 clones, roughly 85% of them seen once.

The source of this sequence is a woman aged 18 to 35 with acute or convalescent COVID-19. The chain combines TRBV7-9 with TRBJ2-3; 8 nucleotides align to TRBD1. Sample: peripheral blood. This CDR3 is CASSPGAGTGGTDTQYF. The CDR3 DNA sequence: TGTGCCAGCAGCCCCGGTGCCGGGACAGGAGGCACAGATACGCAGTATTTT. Using reference TRBV7-9 and TRBJ2-3 for the parts outside the CDR3, the full variable domain is DTGVSQNPRHKITKRGQNVTFRCDPISEHNRLYWYRQTLGQGPEFLTYFQNEAQLEKSRLLSDRFSAERPKGSFSTLEIQRTEQGDSAMYLCASSPGAGTGGTDTQYFGPGTRLTVL.